This T cell receptor beta chain originates from a study of blood T cell repertoires in COVID-19 (dated by TCRdb to about 2020). Turning to the overall study: Samples from collaborators originated in the United States, Italy and Spain and spanned both the acute and convalescent phases of COVID-19. The prospective study material was composed of cDNA or gDNA derived from T cells, B-cell-depleted T cells, or PBMCs. Deeply sampled blood TCRbeta repertoires from subjects exposed to, actively infected with, or recovered from COVID-19 were included in the dataset. The repertoires were released in a freely available public database intended as a resource for research on the immune response to SARS-CoV-2. Samples were obtained from the ongoing ImmuneRACE study (first 160 participants) and from 1,200 or so subjects provided by 6 global collaborators. The sample metadata nearly always contained a de-identified subject ID, COVID-19 status, age in years and sex. Where available, HLA class I and class II types were taken from metadata supplied by the sample provider and were not determined by assay-based typing.

TCRbeta CDR3 regions were amplified from genomic DNA using the immunoSEQ Assay, a bias-controlled multiplex PCR. Per the source publication's procedure: Within the assay, amplification of reference gene primers was used to estimate how many nucleated cells each sample contained. Sequence reads were collapsed and filtered to measure the absolute abundance of every unique TCRbeta CDR3 rearrangement. For each sample, productive Simpson clonality was calculated by taking the square root of Simpson's diversity index across productive rearrangements. TCRdb took this table from immuneACCESS and kept in-frame rearrangements with V and J called. Such tables lack part of the clones; where checked against another copy, unresolved V genes explain under half of the gap, and the rest is unexplained. V and J calls and clone size are as listed in that table; D and trimming were resolved from the DNA. The sample includes approximately 170,000 clones, with about 88% observed a single time. The top ten hold roughly 1.9% of the sample.

Another Seattle source contributed samples from volunteer blood donors who had recovered from COVID-19. Collaborating institutions collected whole blood in K2EDTA tubes following their own protocols. For TCRbeta analysis, collaborators shipped samples in one of three forms: frozen whole blood, isolated PBMCs, or DNA extracted from either of those sample types. On the study overall, not on this receptor specifically: Clinical and demographic metadata were provided uncurated, with the amount varying by source and participant.

As regards this clone: Its antigen is unknown. No quality values exist for individual bases; no much larger clone is one base distant.

The CDR3, from cysteine to phenylalanine, totals 12 residues. This entry keeps only the CDR3 DNA: 36 bases, framed from base 1. The trim is 6 bases for V and 9 bases for J, with a gap of 9 bases between the germline ends. Taken from the germline V gene (reference sequence), the CDR1 and CDR2 loops are LNHDA and SQIVND. The chain is made from TRBV19 and TRBJ1-6; no confident D gene assignment can be made. Sequencing input: peripheral blood. The receptor was isolated from a man aged 50-60 years who had recovered from COVID-19. The CDR3 is CASSTDISPLHF. The DNA sequence reads TGTGCCAGTAGCACTGATATTTCACCCCTCCACTTT.